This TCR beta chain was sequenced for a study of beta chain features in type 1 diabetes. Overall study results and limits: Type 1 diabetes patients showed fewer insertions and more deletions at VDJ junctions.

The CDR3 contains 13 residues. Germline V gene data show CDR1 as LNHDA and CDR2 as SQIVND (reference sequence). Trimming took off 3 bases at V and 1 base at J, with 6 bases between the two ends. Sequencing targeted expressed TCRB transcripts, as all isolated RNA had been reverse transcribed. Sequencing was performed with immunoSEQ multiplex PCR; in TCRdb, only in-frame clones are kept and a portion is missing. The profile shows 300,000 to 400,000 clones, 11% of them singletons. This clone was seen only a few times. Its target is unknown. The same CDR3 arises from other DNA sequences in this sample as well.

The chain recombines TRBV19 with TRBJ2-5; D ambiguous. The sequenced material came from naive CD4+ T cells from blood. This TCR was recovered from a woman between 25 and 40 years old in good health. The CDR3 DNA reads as TGTGCCAGTAGTATCGGTGGCCAAGAGACCCAGTACTTC. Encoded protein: CASSIGGQETQYF.